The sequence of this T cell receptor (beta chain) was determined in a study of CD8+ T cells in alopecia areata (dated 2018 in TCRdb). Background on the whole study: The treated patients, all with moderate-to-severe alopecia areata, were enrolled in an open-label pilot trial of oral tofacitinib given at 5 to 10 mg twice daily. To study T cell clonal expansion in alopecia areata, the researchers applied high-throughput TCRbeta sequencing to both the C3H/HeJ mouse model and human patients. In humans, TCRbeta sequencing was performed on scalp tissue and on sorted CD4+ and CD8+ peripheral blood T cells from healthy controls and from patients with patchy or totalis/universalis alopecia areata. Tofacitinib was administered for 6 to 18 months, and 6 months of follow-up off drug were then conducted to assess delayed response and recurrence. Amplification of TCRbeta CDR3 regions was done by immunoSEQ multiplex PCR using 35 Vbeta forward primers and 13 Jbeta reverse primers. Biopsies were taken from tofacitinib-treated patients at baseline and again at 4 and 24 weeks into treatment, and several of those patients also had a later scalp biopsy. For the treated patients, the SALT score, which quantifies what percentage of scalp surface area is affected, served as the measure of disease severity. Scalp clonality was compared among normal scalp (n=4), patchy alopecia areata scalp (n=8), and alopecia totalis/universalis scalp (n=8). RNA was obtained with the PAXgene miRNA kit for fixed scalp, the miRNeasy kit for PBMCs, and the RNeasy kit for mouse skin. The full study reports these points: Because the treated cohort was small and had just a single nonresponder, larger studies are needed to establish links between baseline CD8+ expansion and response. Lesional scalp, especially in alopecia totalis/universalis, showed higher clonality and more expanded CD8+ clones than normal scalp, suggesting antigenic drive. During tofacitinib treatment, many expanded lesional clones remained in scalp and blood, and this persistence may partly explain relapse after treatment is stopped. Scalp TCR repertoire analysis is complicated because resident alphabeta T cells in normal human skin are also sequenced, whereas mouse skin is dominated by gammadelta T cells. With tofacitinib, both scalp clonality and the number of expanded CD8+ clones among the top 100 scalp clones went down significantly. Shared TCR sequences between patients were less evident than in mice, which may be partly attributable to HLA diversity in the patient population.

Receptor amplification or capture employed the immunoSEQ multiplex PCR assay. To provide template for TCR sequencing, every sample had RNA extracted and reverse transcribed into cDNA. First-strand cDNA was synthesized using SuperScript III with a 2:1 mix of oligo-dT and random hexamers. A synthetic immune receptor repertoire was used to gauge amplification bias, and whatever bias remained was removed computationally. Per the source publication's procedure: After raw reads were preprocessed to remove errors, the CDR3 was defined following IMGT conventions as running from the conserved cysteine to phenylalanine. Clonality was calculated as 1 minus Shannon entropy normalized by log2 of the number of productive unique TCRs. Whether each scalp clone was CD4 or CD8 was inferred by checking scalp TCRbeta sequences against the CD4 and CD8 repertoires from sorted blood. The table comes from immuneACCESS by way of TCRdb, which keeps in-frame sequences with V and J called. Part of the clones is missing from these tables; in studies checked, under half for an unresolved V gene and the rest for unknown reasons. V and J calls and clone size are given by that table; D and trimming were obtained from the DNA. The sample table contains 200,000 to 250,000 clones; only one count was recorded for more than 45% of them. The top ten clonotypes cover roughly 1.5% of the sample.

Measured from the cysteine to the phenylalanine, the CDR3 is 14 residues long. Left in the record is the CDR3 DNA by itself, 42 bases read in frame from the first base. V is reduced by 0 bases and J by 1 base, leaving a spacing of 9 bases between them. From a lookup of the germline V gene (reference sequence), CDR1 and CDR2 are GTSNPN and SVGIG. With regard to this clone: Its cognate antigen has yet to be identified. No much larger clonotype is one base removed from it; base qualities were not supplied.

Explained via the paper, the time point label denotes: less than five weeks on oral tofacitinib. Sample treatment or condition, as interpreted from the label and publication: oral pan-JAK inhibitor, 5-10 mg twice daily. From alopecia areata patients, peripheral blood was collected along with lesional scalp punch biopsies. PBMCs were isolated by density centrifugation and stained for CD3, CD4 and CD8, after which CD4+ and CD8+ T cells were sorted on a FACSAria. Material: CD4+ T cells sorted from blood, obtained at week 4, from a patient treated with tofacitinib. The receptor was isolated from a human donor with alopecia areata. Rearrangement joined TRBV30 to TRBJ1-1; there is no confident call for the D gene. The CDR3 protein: CAWSVLSGNTEAFF. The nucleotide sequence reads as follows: TGTGCCTGGAGTGTACTATCAGGGAACACTGAAGCTTTCTTT.